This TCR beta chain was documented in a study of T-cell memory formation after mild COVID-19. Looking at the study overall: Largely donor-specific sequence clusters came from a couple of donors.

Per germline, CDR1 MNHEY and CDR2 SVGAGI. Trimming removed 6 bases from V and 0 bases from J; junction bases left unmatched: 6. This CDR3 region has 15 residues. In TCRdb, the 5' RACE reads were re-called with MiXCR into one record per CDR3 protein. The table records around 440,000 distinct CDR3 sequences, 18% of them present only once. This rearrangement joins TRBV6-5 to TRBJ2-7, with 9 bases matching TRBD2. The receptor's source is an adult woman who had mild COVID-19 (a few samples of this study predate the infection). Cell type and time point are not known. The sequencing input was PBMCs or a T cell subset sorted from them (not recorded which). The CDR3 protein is CASRTSGPSSYEQYF. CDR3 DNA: TGTGCCAGCAGGACTAGCGGACCAAGCTCCTACGAGCAGTACTTC.